This paragraph reports one TCR beta chain. The repertoire was sequenced with immunoSEQ multiplex PCR; TCRdb's copy has only in-frame clones and lacks some. The repertoire holds around 250,000 clones, roughly 90% seen once, with more than 0.55% in the top ten. The data were obtained in a study of blood T cell repertoires in COVID-19. Study context: The cDNA or gDNA used as material had been derived from T cells, B-cell-depleted T cells, or PBMCs.

The CDR3 spans 17 residues. With 7 bases removed from V and 8 bases from J, the gap between germline ends came to 29 bases. The germline V gene has CDR1 LNHDA and CDR2 SQIVND (reference sequence). The V gene is TRBV19, the J gene TRBJ1-2; perhaps TRBD1 as D (6 bases). The receptor comes from a human donor in a cohort sampled during active COVID-19. The sample consisted of peripheral blood. The CDR3, as DNA: TGTGCCAGTAAGCTACCCTCGAGGGGGAAGAGGTCGAGGGGCTACACCTTC. Its translation is CASKLPSRGKRSRGYTF.